A selection of T cell receptor beta chains follows, all from one sample in a study of blood T cell repertoires in COVID-19. Assay: immunoSEQ multiplex PCR; the TCRdb copy retains only in-frame clones and omits some. Of roughly 99,000 clones detected, approximately 88% appear once; the ten largest clones hold 4.2%. Material: peripheral blood. The receptors were gathered from a human donor in a cohort sampled during active COVID-19. Each CDR3 is given with its conserved first and last residue. D genes are given only for firm matches. Clone sizes are given selectively: once, few, many, or a class where the clone is expanded.

d_call: TRBD2
j_call: TRBJ2-3
clone_size: .
v_call: TRBV5-6
cdr3_length: 16
cdr3_nt: TGTGCCAGCCGGGAGGAAAGGGCGGGAGGCGGGAATACGCAGTATTTT
cdr3_aa: CASREERAGGGNTQYF

d_call: .
j_call: TRBJ1-3
clone_size: few
v_call: TRBV12-5
cdr3_length: 14
cdr3_nt: TGTGCTAGTGGTACAGGGTCTCCTGGAAACACCATATATTTT
cdr3_aa: CASGTGSPGNTIYF

d_call: TRBD2
j_call: TRBJ2-2
clone_size: once
v_call: TRBV18
cdr3_length: 18
cdr3_nt: TGTGCCAGCTCACCCAGAACCGGGACTAGCGTTAACACCGGGGAGCTGTTTTTT
cdr3_aa: CASSPRTGTSVNTGELFF

d_call: .
j_call: TRBJ1-1
clone_size: .
v_call: TRBV18
cdr3_length: 15
cdr3_nt: TGTGCCAGCTCACAATCGGGACAAACGAACACTGAAGCTTTCTTT
cdr3_aa: CASSQSGQTNTEAFF

d_call: TRBD1
j_call: TRBJ2-2
clone_size: .
v_call: TRBV7-9
cdr3_length: 14
cdr3_nt: TGTGCCAGCAGGGGGACAGCTCAGACCGGGGAGCTGTTTTTT
cdr3_aa: CASRGTAQTGELFF

d_call: .
j_call: TRBJ2-3
clone_size: few
v_call: TRBV24-1
cdr3_length: 17
cdr3_nt: TGTGCCACCAGTGAATTGGCAAGGGGTCCAAACGAAGATACGCAGTATTTT
cdr3_aa: CATSELARGPNEDTQYF

d_call: TRBD1
j_call: TRBJ1-5
clone_size: once
v_call: TRBV30
cdr3_length: 14
cdr3_nt: TGTGCCTGGAGTGTACAACAGGGGGGTCAGCCCCAGCATTTT
cdr3_aa: CAWSVQQGGQPQHF

d_call: .
j_call: TRBJ1-2
clone_size: few
v_call: TRBV28
cdr3_length: 12
cdr3_nt: TGTGCCAGCAGTCCCGGTAGCAGAAGCTACACCTTC
cdr3_aa: CASSPGSRSYTF

d_call: TRBD1
j_call: TRBJ2-5
clone_size: .
v_call: TRBV6-6
cdr3_length: 15
cdr3_nt: TGTGCCAGCAGTTACACAGGGGAAATAAAAGAGACCCAGTACTTC
cdr3_aa: CASSYTGEIKETQYF

d_call: .
j_call: TRBJ1-1
clone_size: .
v_call: TRBV28
cdr3_length: 14
cdr3_nt: TGTGCCAGCAGTTTTCAGGGGACGAACACTGAAGCTTTCTTT
cdr3_aa: CASSFQGTNTEAFF